This passage covers 13 T cell receptor beta chains from one sample sequenced in a study of shared clonotypes between healthy human individuals. Produced via immunoSEQ multiplex PCR; TCRdb's table is partial and in-frame only. The sample consists of around 2,000,000 clones, roughly 96% of them appearing once. Sequenced sample: naive CD4+ T cells sorted from blood. Stated subset: CD45RA+ positively selected. These receptors were collected from a man aged 18 to 35 in good health.

The chain combines TRBV19 with TRBJ2-2; 9 bases fit TRBD2. Germline V gene lookup returns CDR1 LNHDA and CDR2 SQIVND (reference sequence). Germline trimming cut 0 bases from V and 2 bases from J; bases unmatched to any gene: 7. The CDR3 sequence is 18 residues long. The CDR3 nucleotides read TGTGCCAGTAGTATAGATCATAGCGGGAGTTATAACACCGGGGAGCTGTTTTTT. It encodes CASSIDHSGSYNTGELFF.

The chain joins TRBV7-9 to TRBJ1-2; D gene ambiguous. V was cut by 6 bases and J by 7 bases, with 9 bases left in between. Germline loops: CDR1 SEHNR, CDR2 FQNEAQ (reference sequence). The length of the CDR3 is 11 residues. CDR3 protein: CASRETGGYTF. In DNA, the CDR3 is TGTGCCAGCAGGGAGACGGGTGGCTACACCTTC.

V usage is TRBV6-6 and J usage is TRBJ2-3, with D possibly TRBD2 on 6 matching bases. Trimming left V 2 bases short and J 3 bases short, with 15 bases between. Germline V lookup: CDR1 MNHNY, CDR2 SVGAGI (reference sequence). The CDR3 runs to 16 residues. This CDR3 is CASSYAGGVRTDTQYF. The CDR3 bases are TGTGCCAGCAGTTACGCTGGCGGGGTTAGAACAGATACGCAGTATTTT.

In regard to this clone: The same CDR3 can be traced to other DNA sequences in this sample. The chain employs TRBV20-1 and TRBJ2-1; D unclear. Per the germline V gene, CDR1 is DFQATT and CDR2 is SNEGSKA (reference sequence). The CDR3 has 8 residues. CDR3 protein: CRADEQFF. Written as DNA, the CDR3 is TGCAGGGCTGATGAGCAGTTCTTC.

The chain combines TRBV2 with TRBJ2-2, with D maybe TRBD2 (6 bases). The CDR3 is 15 residues long. Trimming left V 3 bases short and J 4 bases short, with 12 bases between. Germline V gene lookup returns CDR1 SNHLY and CDR2 FYNNEI. In DNA form, the CDR3 reads TGTGCCAGCAGTGACCTCGGGAGAATCACCGGGGAGCTGTTTTTT. It is translated as CASSDLGRITGELFF.

Of note for this clone: The sample carries other DNA sequences with the same CDR3. The chain carries TRBV19 and TRBJ2-7, with 9 bases matching TRBD1. CDR1 is LNHDA, CDR2 SQIVND, per germline (reference sequence). The CDR3 is 12 amino acids. With 11 bases clipped from V and 3 bases from J, the junction kept 5 bases outside the gene matches. The CDR3 reads CASRDRDYEQYF. The CDR3 DNA follows: TGTGCCTCACGGGACAGGGACTACGAGCAGTACTTC.

V is TRBV4-1 and J is TRBJ1-1; D is uncertain. V lost 5 bases and J lost 2, with 18 bases in between. Germline assignment: CDR1 MGHRA and CDR2 YSYEKL. This CDR3 has 16 amino acids. CDR3 DNA: TGCGCCAGCAGCTCTCAAGGCGGGGTGGCAAACACTGAAGCTTTCTTT. Protein sequence: CASSSQGGVANTEAFF.

Comments on this clone: Other DNA sequences in the same sample also yield this CDR3. The V call is TRBV7-9, the J call TRBJ2-3; D not resolved. The germline V gene encodes CDR1 SEHNR and CDR2 FQNEAQ (reference sequence). The CDR3 is made up of 12 amino acids. Between the trimmed V and J ends, which lost 11 bases and 0 bases, there was a span of 9 bases. CDR3 coding DNA: TGTGCCTCATCGCCCAGCACAGATACGCAGTATTTT. Its protein product is CASSPSTDTQYF.

The chain carries TRBV18 and TRBJ2-7; tentative D call: TRBD1 (7 bases). This CDR3 has 16 residues. Germline CDR1 reads KGHSH; CDR2 reads LQKENI. V dropped 6 bases and J dropped 3 bases, with 21 bases sitting between them. Written as DNA, the CDR3 is TGTGCCAGCTCCCCAGGAGGGGGCCCCAAGTACTACGAGCAGTACTTC. Its protein product is CASSPGGGPKYYEQYF.

CDR3 sequence reads: CASSLRDSLIHVTGELFF. The DNA for the CDR3 is TGTGCCAGCAGCTTAAGGGACTCGCTAATCCACGTCACCGGGGAGCTGTTTTTT. V is TRBV7-8 and J is TRBJ2-2, with D perhaps matching TRBD2 (6 bases). V was pared by 2 bases and J by 4 bases, with 20 bases between. The CDR3 is 18 amino acids. Looked up from germline, CDR1 is SGHVS and CDR2 is FQNEAQ.

The chain is built from TRBV5-8 and TRBJ2-3; perhaps TRBD1 as D (6 bases). CDR3 size: 15 residues. Trimming shortened V by 4 bases and J by 6 bases, and 18 bases separated the two germline ends. Germline CDR1 and CDR2: SGHTS and YDEGEE. CDR3 region: CASSRSTGQRDTQYF. As DNA, the CDR3 is TGTGCCAGCAGCCGGAGTACAGGGCAACGGGATACGCAGTATTTT.

The chain carries TRBV6-5 and TRBJ2-7, with 9 bases lining up with TRBD2. The CDR3 is 15 amino acids. Germline CDR1 reads MNHEY; CDR2 reads SVGAGI. V trimming: 2 bases; J trimming: 7 bases; junction bases outside the gene matches: 9. CDR3 region: CASSYDGGGAVEQYF. CDR3 DNA sequence: TGTGCCAGCAGTTACGATGGCGGGGGGGCCGTGGAGCAGTACTTC.

The genes are TRBV11-2 and TRBJ1-3, with unresolved D. The CDR3 sequence is 14 residues long. The V end was cut by 4 bases, the J end by 3 bases, with 10 bases between. Germline V CDR1 and CDR2: SGHAT, FQNNGV. CDR3 sequence: CASSSGIFGNTIYF. The CDR3 nucleotides read TGTGCCAGCAGCTCCGGGATTTTTGGAAACACCATATATTTT.